This T cell receptor (beta chain) stems from a study of T cell changes during pregnancy in multiple sclerosis. Germline CDR1 and CDR2: MNHNY and SVGAGI (reference sequence). The junction had 6 bases not matched to a gene; V was cut back by 3 bases and J by 4 bases. The CDR3 consists of 15 residues. Assay: immunoSEQ multiplex PCR; the TCRdb copy retains only in-frame clones and omits some. Here the sample spans some 43,000 clones, 85% to 95% being singletons. The chain recombines TRBV6-6 with TRBJ2-3; 8 nucleotides match TRBD1. This receptor was obtained from a female donor with multiple sclerosis, enrolled in a pregnancy study. The source material was CD8+ T cells from peripheral blood mononuclear cells, sampled in the third trimester of pregnancy. CDR3 nucleotides: TGTGCCAGCAGTTATCCCGGACAGGGATCAGATACGCAGTATTTT. It specifies CASSYPGQGSDTQYF.